The 14 T cell receptor beta chains listed next were all sequenced from one sample in a study of PD-L1 blockade in urothelial cancer. Profiling relied on immunoSEQ multiplex PCR, and the TCRdb table lists in-frame clones only, not all of them. The sample records 95,000 to 130,000 clones, 75% to 90% being singletons. The time point was: peripheral blood 6 weeks after treatment start. This sample comprised PBMCs, obtained around atezolizumab (anti-PD-L1) treatment. These TCRs come from a man aged 55 to 70 with urothelial cancer.

This chain connects TRBV7-3 to TRBJ2-3; perhaps TRBD2 as D (6 bases). Germline CDR1 and CDR2: SGHTA and FQGTGA. The CDR3 loop spans 14 amino acids. V gave up 3 bases and J gave up 5 bases, with 12 bases separating them. The CDR3 protein is CASSLGLAIDTQYF. The CDR3 bases are TGTGCCAGCAGCTTGGGCCTAGCGATAGATACGCAGTATTTT. Based on the CDR3 plus reference TRBV7-3 and TRBJ2-3, the full variable domain is GAGVSQTPSNKVTEKGKYVELRCDPISGHTALYWYRQSLGQGPEFLIYFQGTGAADDSGLPNDRFFAVRPEGSVSTLKIQRTERGDSAVYLCASSLGLAIDTQYFGPGTRLTVL.

J is TRBJ2-1 and V is TRBV19; 7 bases agree with TRBD2. Germline lookup yields CDR1 LNHDA and CDR2 SQIVND (reference sequence). V shed 5 bases and J 2 bases; nucleotides not matched to a gene: 6. The CDR3 is 15 amino acids. CDR3 sequence: CASSLSGVTYNEQFF. Here the CDR3 DNA reads TGTGCCAGTAGTTTGAGCGGGGTGACCTACAATGAGCAGTTCTTC.

The genes are TRBV4-1 and TRBJ2-1, with 7 bases aligning to TRBD2. The CDR3 contains 16 residues. Germline values: CDR1 MGHRA, CDR2 YSYEKL. V was pared by 6 bases and J by 0 bases, with 8 bases of the junction left unmatched. In nucleotides, the CDR3 is TGCGCCAGCAGGATAGCTAGCGGAGTCTCCTACAATGAGCAGTTCTTC. Amino acids: CASRIASGVSYNEQFF.

V usage is TRBV5-6 and J usage is TRBJ1-5; D possibly corresponds to TRBD1 (6 bases). The germline V gene has CDR1 SGHDT and CDR2 YYEEEE. V lost 4 bases, J lost 2 bases, and 7 bases lay in between. The CDR3 is 13 amino acids. CDR3 loop: CASSRQGNQPQHF. In nucleotides, the CDR3 is TGTGCCAGCAGCCGACAGGGCAATCAGCCCCAGCATTTT.

The sample holds one count of this clone. CDR3 in amino acids: CASIPSWGEKSTGELFF. For the CDR3, the DNA is TGTGCCAGTATCCCCTCATGGGGGGAGAAATCCACCGGGGAGCTGTTTTTT. This rearrangement joins TRBV28 to TRBJ2-2, with a possible D match to TRBD2 (6 bases). V gave up 9 bases and J gave up 4 bases, with 24 bases separating them. The CDR3 length is 17 residues. The germline V gene has CDR1 MDHEN and CDR2 SYDVKM.

This chain joins TRBV14 and TRBJ2-7, with D maybe TRBD1 (5 bases). V dropped 2 bases and J dropped 5 bases, with 16 bases sitting between them. Germline V gene sequence: CDR1 SGHDN, CDR2 FVKESK. The length of the CDR3 is 15 residues. The CDR3 nucleotides are TGTGCCAGCAGCCAAAGTGGGCAGGGATTCCACGAGCAGTACTTC. Translated, it gives CASSQSGQGFHEQYF.

The table lists this clone with a count of one. The chain has TRBV5-1 and TRBJ1-1, with 10 bases identical to TRBD1. Germline assignment: CDR1 SGHRS and CDR2 YFSETQ. The CDR3 runs 14 residues. V lost 4 bases, J lost 6 bases, and 6 bases stayed unmatched. CDR3 protein: CASSPGQGLAEAFF. CDR3 sequence (DNA): TGCGCCAGCAGCCCGGGACAGGGGTTGGCTGAAGCTTTCTTT. Full variable domain (missing parts from reference TRBV5-1 and TRBJ1-1): KAGVTQTPRYLIKTRGQQVTLSCSPISGHRSVSWYQQTPGQGLQFLFEYFSETQRNKGNFPGRFSGRQFSNSRSEMNVSTLELGDSALYLCASSPGQGLAEAFFGQGTRLTVV.

The rearrangement links TRBV2 to TRBJ2-1, with TRBD2 identical over 8 bases. Germline trimming cut 8 bases from V and 8 bases from J; bases unmatched to any gene: 11. Germline V lookup: CDR1 SNHLY, CDR2 FYNNEI. CDR3 length: 14 amino acids. The CDR3 protein is CASPTGGALDEQFF. The CDR3 DNA reads as TGTGCCAGCCCTACGGGGGGGGCTCTCGATGAGCAGTTCTTC. Variable domain in full (rest from reference TRBV2 and TRBJ2-1): EPEVTQTPSHQVTQMGQEVILRCVPISNHLYFYWYRQILGQKVEFLVSFYNNEISEKSEIFDDQFSVERPDGSNFTLKIRSTKLEDSAMYFCASPTGGALDEQFFGPGTRLTVL.

The chain employs TRBV27 and TRBJ2-1, with 11 bases lining up with TRBD2. Germline loops: CDR1 MNHEY, CDR2 SMNVEV (reference sequence). The CDR3 length is 19 residues. V lost 0 bases to trimming and J lost 0 bases; unmatched junction nucleotides: 7. CDR3 amino acids: CASSLSSASGRHSYNEQFF. CDR3 bases: TGTGCCAGCAGTTTATCTTCAGCTAGCGGGAGGCACTCCTACAATGAGCAGTTCTTC.

The chain couples TRBV10-3 to TRBJ2-3; TRBD2 aligns across 10 bases. The CDR3 runs 14 residues. V was pared by 11 bases and J by 2 bases, with 7 bases of the junction left unmatched. Germline CDR1 and CDR2: ENHRY and SYGVKD. Written as DNA, the CDR3 is TGTGCCGGGGGAGCGGGAGGGGACACAGATACGCAGTATTTT. Its protein is CAGGAGGDTDTQYF.

The chain has TRBV5-6 and TRBJ1-1; D call uncertain. CDR1 is SGHDT, CDR2 YYEEEE, per germline. The CDR3 loop spans 13 amino acids. Between the trimmed V and J ends, which lost 0 bases and 1 base, there was a span of 4 bases. This chain's CDR3 is CASSLGRNTEAFF. In nucleotides, the CDR3 is TGTGCCAGCAGCTTGGGCAGGAACACTGAAGCTTTCTTT.

This sequence joins TRBV19 and TRBJ2-5, with D unresolved. The CDR3 loop spans 15 amino acids. Germline loops: CDR1 LNHDA, CDR2 SQIVND (reference sequence). Trimming took off 5 bases at V and 2 bases at J, with 15 bases between the two ends. The CDR3 spells CASSHFAMSQETQYF. Here the CDR3 DNA reads TGTGCCAGTAGTCACTTCGCTATGTCTCAAGAGACCCAGTACTTC.

This rearrangement joins TRBV5-6 to TRBJ2-1, with 12 bases lining up with TRBD2. Trimming at V came to 4 bases and at J to 8 bases, leaving 10 bases not matched to a gene. Germline V gene lookup returns CDR1 SGHDT and CDR2 YYEEEE. CDR3 length: 16 residues. CDR3 coding DNA: TGTGCCAGCAGCCCTCAGCTAGCGGGAGGGGTCCATGAGCAGTTCTTC. Translation gives CASSPQLAGGVHEQFF.

This clone was observed a few times. The chain recombines TRBV11-2 with TRBJ1-2; possible D gene TRBD1, 6 bases. This CDR3 is 16 amino acids long. Germline loops: CDR1 SGHAT, CDR2 FQNNGV. V lost 1 base and J 6 bases, leaving 18 bases between the germline ends. CDR3: CASSLASAQGLNGYTF. The CDR3 region has the DNA TGTGCCAGCAGCTTAGCGTCCGCGCAGGGGCTAAATGGCTACACCTTC.